These 15 T cell receptor beta chains were sequenced from one sample in a study of blood T cell repertoires in COVID-19. Sequencing used immunoSEQ multiplex PCR; TCRdb keeps in-frame clones, though not all of them. The repertoire holds some 120,000 clones, with about 83% as singletons. Sequencing was performed on peripheral blood. Receptor source: an elderly man with active or convalescent COVID-19.

The chain employs TRBV6-5 and TRBJ1-1, with 11 bases aligning to TRBD1. The V and J ends lost 6 bases and 6 bases, in that order; junction bases with no gene match: 6. CDR3 length: 14 residues. Per germline, CDR1 MNHEY and CDR2 SVGAGI. CDR3 amino acids: CASRGTGGRPEAFF. DNA of the CDR3: TGTGCCAGCAGGGGGACAGGGGGAAGGCCTGAAGCTTTCTTT.

The V gene is TRBV15, the J gene TRBJ1-2; TRBD1 matches at 9 bases. J was trimmed by 2 bases and V by 8 bases; bases with no gene match: 3. Germline loops: CDR1 LNHNV, CDR2 YYDKDF (reference sequence). The CDR3 extends over 13 amino acids. The CDR3 DNA reads TGTGCCACCCGGGACAGGGCAAACTATGGCTACACCTTC. The encoded protein is CATRDRANYGYTF.

The chain uses TRBV7-8 and TRBJ1-1; 9 bases map to TRBD1. CDR1 is SGHVS, CDR2 FQNEAQ, per germline. The length of the CDR3 is 12 residues. The V gene end was trimmed by 5 bases and the J gene end by 6 bases; junction bases not matched to a gene: 1. CDR3 loop: CASSGQGPEAFF. CDR3 coding DNA: TGTGCCAGCAGCGGACAGGGGCCTGAAGCTTTCTTT.

The V call is TRBV1, the J call TRBJ1-5. TRBV1 is deemed a pseudogene. This CDR3 is 12 amino acids long. This CDR3 reads CTSSQSYQPQHF. CDR3 sequence (DNA): TGCACCAGCAGCCAGAGCTATCAGCCCCAGCATTTT.

The genes are TRBV15 and TRBJ1-4; D is undetermined. The V end was cut by 8 bases, the J end by 3 bases, with 16 bases between. This CDR3 comprises 15 residues. Per germline, CDR1 LNHNV and CDR2 YYDKDF (reference sequence). CDR3 coding DNA: TGTGCCACCCGACTCGATTATGCGCCTAATGAAAAACTGTTTTTT. Its translation: CATRLDYAPNEKLFF. Combining the CDR3 with reference TRBV15 and TRBJ1-4 gives the whole variable domain DAMVIQNPRYQVTQFGKPVTLSCSQTLNHNVMYWYQQKSSQAPKLLFHYYDKDFNNEADTPDNFQSRRPNTSFCFLDIRSPGLGDTAMYLCATRLDYAPNEKLFFGSGTQLSVL.

V is TRBV18 and J is TRBJ1-2; D is unresolved. The CDR3 runs to 13 residues. Germline V gene data show CDR1 as KGHSH and CDR2 as LQKENI. V shed 0 bases and J shed 6 bases, with 8 bases lying between them. The DNA for the CDR3 is TGTGCCAGCTCACCACCAGTCGGGGATGGCTACACCTTC. Translating gives CASSPPVGDGYTF.

V is TRBV5-8 and J is TRBJ1-1, with D perhaps TRBD1 (5 bases). Trimming shortened V by 2 bases and J by 13 bases, and 9 bases separated the two germline ends. This CDR3 comprises 10 residues. Germline loops: CDR1 SGHTS, CDR2 YDEGEE. The CDR3 protein is CASSFGGVFF. In nucleotides, the CDR3 is TGTGCCAGCAGCTTCGGAGGGGTTTTCTTT.

The CDR3: CASSLGVPKSSYGYTF. The CDR3 DNA sequence: TGTGCCAGCAGCTTAGGAGTTCCAAAGTCCTCCTATGGCTACACCTTC. The chain uses TRBV7-8 and TRBJ1-2; no clear D gene. Per germline, CDR1 SGHVS and CDR2 FQNEAQ. The CDR3 length is 16 residues. The V end lost 1 base, the J end lost 4 bases, and 16 bases lay between the germline ends.

This clone was observed a single time. J is TRBJ1-6 and V is TRBV4-3, with D unresolved. V shed 0 bases and J shed 7 bases, with 4 bases lying between them. CDR1 is LGHNA, CDR2 YSLEER, per germline. The length of the CDR3 is 13 residues. The CDR3 loop is CASSQERNSPLHF. CDR3 in DNA: TGCGCCAGCAGCCAAGAGAGGAATTCACCCCTCCACTTT.

This clone was detected only once. The chain joins TRBV4-3 to TRBJ1-6; D is unclear. This CDR3 has 12 amino acids. Trimming removed 0 bases from V and 12 bases from J, with 6 bases in between. The germline gives CDR1 LGHNA, CDR2 YSLEER. In nucleotides, the CDR3 is TGCGCCAGCAGCCAAGATAGAGGACCCCTCCACTTT. Translation: CASSQDRGPLHF.

This rearrangement joins TRBV19 to TRBJ2-3; a possible D gene is TRBD2 (5 bases). Germline V gene data show CDR1 as LNHDA and CDR2 as SQIVND (reference sequence). The CDR3 extends over 13 amino acids. V was cut by 7 bases and J by 6 bases, with 14 bases left in between. The CDR3 sequence is CASKVRGGDTQYF. The CDR3 region has the DNA TGTGCCAGTAAGGTACGGGGTGGGGATACGCAGTATTTT.

V and J are TRBV19 and TRBJ2-3; maybe TRBD2 (5 bases). Trimming took off 5 bases at V and 4 bases at J, with 19 bases between the two ends. Germline V gene sequence: CDR1 LNHDA, CDR2 SQIVND (reference sequence). The CDR3 is 16 residues long. CDR3 residues: CASSFEDSPGSDTQYF. DNA for the CDR3: TGTGCCAGTAGTTTTGAGGACTCCCCTGGATCAGATACGCAGTATTTT. The variable domain in full, completed from reference TRBV19 and TRBJ2-3, reads DGGITQSPKYLFRKEGQNVTLSCEQNLNHDAMYWYRQDPGQGLRLIYYSQIVNDFQKGDIAEGYSVSREKKESFPLTVTSAQKNPTAFYLCASSFEDSPGSDTQYFGPGTRLTVL.

As regards this clone: At one boundary the junction diverges from the germline segment, which might be a read error. CDR3 nucleotide sequence: TGCAGCGTCCTAAACGGGACAGGGTTTAAGGACTTC. Translation gives CSVLNGTGFKDF. The rearrangement uses TRBV29-1 and TRBJ2-4; 9 bases line up with TRBD1. The CDR3 runs 12 residues. Germline V lookup: CDR1 SQVTM, CDR2 ANQGSEA.

This sequence joins TRBV5-1 and TRBJ1-6; D gene unclear. Germline V CDR1 and CDR2: SGHRS, YFSETQ. The germline V and J ends were trimmed by 0 bases and 10 bases, with 17 bases remaining between them. There are 16 residues in the CDR3. For the CDR3, the DNA is TGCGCCAGCAGCTTGGTGGGTCCGGCGGAATTGTCACCCCTCCACTTT. This codes for CASSLVGPAELSPLHF.

The chain combines TRBV3-1 (or the pseudogene TRBV3-2) with TRBJ2-7; D gene uncertain. Looked up from germline, CDR1 is LGHDT and CDR2 is YNNKEL (reference sequence). The CDR3 contains 12 residues. Trimming pared 1 base from V and 9 bases from J, leaving 10 bases between. The CDR3 DNA follows: TGTGCCAGCAGCCAAGGGGCGTTTGGGCAGTACTTC. Protein: CASSQGAFGQYF.